This TCR beta chain was found in a study of blood T cell repertoires in COVID-19. Study-wide context: Acute and convalescent COVID-19 samples came from the United States, Italy and Spain. Sources were T cells, B-cell-depleted T cells, or PBMCs; the material itself was cDNA or gDNA.

In the original workflow: Reference gene primer amplification gave nucleated cell count estimates. Sequencing used immunoSEQ multiplex PCR; TCRdb keeps in-frame clones, though not all of them. The DNA gave D and trimming, while V, J and clone size come from that table. Of 130,000 to 150,000 clones in the sample, under 85% were seen once. Germline CDR1 is SGDLS and CDR2 is YYNGEE. With 2 bases clipped from V and 6 bases from J, the junction kept 10 bases outside the gene matches. CDR3 size: 15 residues. Source material: peripheral blood. This clonotype originated in a human donor in a cohort sampled during active COVID-19. The chain employs TRBV9 and TRBJ2-7, with 8 bases lining up with TRBD1. CDR3: CASSVSAGGASEQYF. The CDR3 nucleotides are TGTGCCAGCAGCGTTTCGGCAGGGGGCGCGTCCGAGCAGTACTTC.